This entry describes one TCR beta chain. The data derive from a study of OX40 agonist ivuxolimab in advanced cancers. Study-wide context: The treatment was a fully human IgG2 OX40 agonist, ivuxolimab. Enrollees could have had prior anti-PD-1, anti-PD-L1 or anti-CTLA-4 therapy, which about 40% had received.

The protocol was immunoSEQ multiplex PCR, while the TCRdb copy is restricted to in-frame clones and leaves out a portion. The sample consists of about 53,000 clones, about 88% of them appearing once. The CDR3 has 16 residues. Germline V gene sequence: CDR1 SGHDT, CDR2 YYEEEE. V lost 3 bases, J lost 5 bases, and 12 bases stayed unmatched. V gene TRBV5-6 combines with J gene TRBJ2-5, with 8 bases lining up with TRBD2. Sequenced here: CD4+ or CD8+ T cells sorted from blood, sampled in a trial of the OX40 agonist ivuxolimab. This clonotype was sampled from an adult with an advanced solid tumor such as melanoma, head and neck, liver or kidney cancer. Here the CDR3 reads CASSSRPGGGRETQYF. The CDR3 bases are TGTGCCAGCAGCTCAAGGCCGGGGGGGGGCCGGGAGACCCAGTACTTC.